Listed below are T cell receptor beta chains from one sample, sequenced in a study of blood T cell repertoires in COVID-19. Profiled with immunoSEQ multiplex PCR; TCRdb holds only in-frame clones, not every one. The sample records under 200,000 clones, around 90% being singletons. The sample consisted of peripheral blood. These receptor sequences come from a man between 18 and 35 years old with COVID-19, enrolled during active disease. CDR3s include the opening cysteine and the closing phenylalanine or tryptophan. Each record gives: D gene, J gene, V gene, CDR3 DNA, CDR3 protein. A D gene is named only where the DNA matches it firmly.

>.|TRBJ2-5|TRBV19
TGTGCCAGTACCGCCGGGACAACTCAAGAGACCCAGTACTTC
CASTAGTTQETQYF
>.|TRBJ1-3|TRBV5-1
TGCGCCAGCAGTCAACAGGGTGGTGGAAACACCATATATTTT
CASSQQGGGNTIYF
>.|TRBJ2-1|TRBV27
TGTGCCAGCAGATACTACAATGAGCAGTTCTTC
CASRYYNEQFF
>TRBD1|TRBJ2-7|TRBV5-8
TGTGCCAGCAGCAGACGGACAGGGAGGTACGAGCAGTACTTC
CASSRRTGRYEQYF
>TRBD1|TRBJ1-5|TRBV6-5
TGTGCCAGCAGTACAGGGGCTTACAATCAGCCCCAGCATTTT
CASSTGAYNQPQHF
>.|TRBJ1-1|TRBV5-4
TGTGCCAGCAGCTTGTCCGGGGGAAACACTGAAGCTTTCTTT
CASSLSGGNTEAFF
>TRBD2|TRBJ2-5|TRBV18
TGTGCCAGCTCCCCGGGACTAGCGGGTTCAGAGACCCAGTACTTC
CASSPGLAGSETQYF
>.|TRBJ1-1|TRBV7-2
TGTGCCAGCAGCTTAACCCGGGACACCATGAACACTGAAGCTTTCTTT
CASSLTRDTMNTEAFF
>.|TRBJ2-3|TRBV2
TGTGCCAGCAGTTATAGCGGAGCTAGCACAGATACGCAGTATTTT
CASSYSGASTDTQYF
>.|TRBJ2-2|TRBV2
TGTGCCAGCAGTCCCCAGGGGGGCACCTCCAGAACCGGGGAGCTGTTTTTT
CASSPQGGTSRTGELFF
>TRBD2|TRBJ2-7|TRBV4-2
TGTGCCAGCAGCCACCCTCTCGGAAGCGGGAGGGCCTACGAGCAGTACTTC
CASSHPLGSGRAYEQYF